These 29 T cell receptor beta chains share one sample of origin, sequenced in a study of shared clonotypes between healthy human individuals. Sequenced by immunoSEQ multiplex PCR; TCRdb stores in-frame clones only, minus some. The repertoire holds about 1.1 million clones, roughly 77% seen once, with about 0.89% in the top ten. What was sequenced was memory CD4+ T cells from PBMCs. Sample subset: CD45RA-negative fraction. The source is a man aged 18 to 30 in good health. Some clones in this sample may be carry-over from other donors' samples.

DNA of the CDR3: TGTGCCAGCAGGAAAGCGGACCGAAATCAGCCCCAGCATTTT. Translation: CASRKADRNQPQHF. This chain joins TRBV27 and TRBJ1-5; D is uncertain. Trimming left V 6 bases short and J 4 bases short, with 13 bases between. The CDR3 runs 14 residues. Germline assignment: CDR1 MNHEY and CDR2 SMNVEV (reference sequence).

The V call is TRBV5-1, the J call TRBJ2-7, with 7 bases that match TRBD1. The CDR3 consists of 15 residues. With V trimmed by 4 bases and J by 3 bases, 10 bases remained unmatched. The germline CDR1 and CDR2 sequences are SGHRS and YFSETQ. CDR3 region: CASSPWGTDYYEQYF. Written as DNA, the CDR3 is TGCGCCAGCAGCCCCTGGGGGACAGACTACTACGAGCAGTACTTC.

This clone was detected once. This chain uses TRBV18 with TRBJ1-2; 9 bases are a match to TRBD1. V dropped 2 bases and J dropped 0; count of bases not matched to a gene: 7. Per the germline V gene, CDR1 is KGHSH and CDR2 is LQKENI. This CDR3 spans 17 amino acids. The CDR3 reads CASSPGNNRGPNYGYTF. For the CDR3, the DNA is TGTGCCAGCTCACCAGGAAATAACAGGGGGCCTAACTATGGCTACACCTTC.

This chain's CDR3 is CASSAPATDTQYF. Here the CDR3 DNA reads TGTGCCAGCAGTGCCCCGGCCACAGATACGCAGTATTTT. The chain couples TRBV6-1 to TRBJ2-3; D unresolved. The CDR3 covers 13 residues. Germline-derived CDR1 and CDR2 are MNHNS and SASEGT. Trimming took off 4 bases at V and 2 bases at J, with 7 bases between the two ends.

This chain connects TRBV5-1 to TRBJ2-7; either TRBD1 or TRBD2 may fit D (5 bases each). The germline gives CDR1 SGHRS, CDR2 YFSETQ. Trimming cost V 4 bases and J 0 bases, with 8 bases left between them. This CDR3 is 13 amino acids long. The DNA for the CDR3 is TGCGCCAGCAGCACGGGACGCTCCTACGAGCAGTACTTC. The encoded protein is CASSTGRSYEQYF.

This clone was seen a single time. The rearrangement joins TRBV5-6 to TRBJ2-3, with D maybe TRBD1 (6 bases). Germline loops: CDR1 SGHDT, CDR2 YYEEEE. The CDR3 has 17 residues. The V end lost 4 bases, the J end lost 2 bases, and 20 bases lay between the germline ends. The CDR3 region has the DNA TGTGCCAGCAGCCGGTGGTGGGTCCGGGGACACACAGATACGCAGTATTTT. Residues: CASSRWWVRGHTDTQYF.

The J gene is TRBJ1-5, the V gene TRBV2; maybe TRBD1 (5 bases). CDR1 and CDR2 (germline): SNHLY, FYNNEI. V shed 7 bases and J shed 3 bases, with 13 bases lying between them. This CDR3 region has 14 residues. The CDR3 DNA reads TGTGCCAGCATGCGGGACTACCTCAATCAGCCCCAGCATTTT. This encodes CASMRDYLNQPQHF.

This clone has more than one count but fewer than ten. In DNA form, the CDR3 reads TGTGCCAGCAGCTGGGGGCTCGGGGCCAACGTCCTGACTTTC. Amino acid sequence: CASSWGLGANVLTF. This chain joins TRBV5-8 and TRBJ2-6; perhaps TRBD1 as D (6 bases). V lost 3 bases and J 4 bases, leaving 8 bases between the germline ends. The CDR3 totals 14 residues. Germline V gene data show CDR1 as SGHTS and CDR2 as YDEGEE.

With respect to this clone: It may be a read error: a sequence one base away is much more abundant. The identical CDR3 is also encoded by other nucleotide sequences in the sample. The rearrangement links TRBV5-1 to TRBJ1-5; D uncertain. Trimming removed 1 base at V and 5 bases at J, with 7 bases between. This CDR3 has 13 amino acids. The germline V gene has CDR1 SGHRS and CDR2 YFSETQ. The CDR3 protein is CASSLMTDQPQHF. CDR3 nucleotides: TGCGCCAGCAGCTTGATGACCGATCAGCCCCAGCATTTT.

This chain joins TRBV5-3 and TRBJ1-2, with D unclear. TRBV5-3 belongs to the ORF category, with a function that is uncertain. There are 16 residues in the CDR3. The ends were cut back, 10 bases at V and 6 bases at J, with 28 bases in the middle. In DNA, the CDR3 is TGTGCCCTCGTACCCCCAGCCCTTTCGGGCGAGAATGGCTACACCTTC. It is translated as CALVPPALSGENGYTF.

This clone showed up just once. The junction shows a germline mismatch at one end, possibly a read error. V and J are TRBV5-8 and TRBJ2-2, with D perhaps assigned TRBD1 or TRBD2 (5 bases each). The CDR3 has 15 residues. Germline V gene sequence: CDR1 SGHTS, CDR2 YDEGEE. The DNA of the CDR3 is TGTGCCAGCAGCTTGCTAGCAGGGAACGCCGGGGAGCTGTTTTTT. As protein: CASSLLAGNAGELFF.

The rearrangement joins TRBV30 to TRBJ2-3; no firm D call. With 4 bases removed from V and 6 bases from J, the gap between germline ends came to 17 bases. This CDR3 has 14 amino acids. Looked up from germline, CDR1 is GTSNPN and CDR2 is SVGIG (reference sequence). The DNA for the CDR3 is TGTGCCTGGACCACCCTATTTCGTGGGGATACGCAGTATTTT. It is translated as CAWTTLFRGDTQYF.

This clone was counted ten times or more. The chain links TRBV7-3 to TRBJ2-7, with 10 bases identical to TRBD2. This CDR3 is 15 amino acids long. Trimming at V came to 3 bases and at J to 3 bases, leaving 5 bases not matched to a gene. Germline-derived CDR1 and CDR2 are SGHTA and FQGTGA. The DNA of the CDR3 is TGTGCCAGCAGCTTCGCTAGCGGGAGCGGCTACGAGCAGTACTTC. Its protein is CASSFASGSGYEQYF.

V is TRBV11-2 and J is TRBJ1-1; D not certain. Trimming left V 4 bases short and J 5 bases short, with 11 bases between. Germline CDR1 is SGHAT and CDR2 is FQNNGV. This CDR3 spans 13 amino acids. In DNA form, the CDR3 reads TGTGCCAGCAGCTCGCTTTTGGCGACTGAAGCTTTCTTT. Protein: CASSSLLATEAFF.

The V gene is TRBV5-1, the J gene TRBJ2-3; 8 bases align to TRBD2. Germline values: CDR1 SGHRS, CDR2 YFSETQ. The CDR3 is made up of 17 amino acids. After removal of 2 bases from V and 5 bases from J, the junction contained 13 bases not matched to a gene. CDR3 nucleotides: TGCGCCAGCAGCTTAGGGGCAACTAGCGGAGGAAGAGATACGCAGTATTTT. It specifies CASSLGATSGGRDTQYF.

A word on this clone: With only one base between it and a far larger clone, this is likely a read error. The chain combines TRBV6-4 with TRBJ2-4; 8 nucleotides line up with TRBD2. This CDR3 contains 13 residues. CDR1 and CDR2 from the germline V gene are MRHNA and SNTAGT. DNA of the CDR3: TGTGCCGGCAGTGAGACTAGCGAAAACATTCAGTACTTC. Encoded protein: CAGSETSENIQYF.

Details on this clone: The same CDR3 is also encoded by other DNA sequences in this sample. The CDR3 region is CASSVDRNYGYTF. The DNA of the CDR3 is TGTGCCAGCAGCGTAGACCGTAACTATGGCTACACCTTC. The chain links TRBV9 to TRBJ1-2, with D hard to call. Trimming took off 0 bases at V and 1 base at J, with 4 bases between the two ends. There are 13 residues in the CDR3. Per the germline V gene, CDR1 is SGDLS and CDR2 is YYNGEE.

The chain joins TRBV19 to TRBJ1-2, with no clear D. Deletions cut 7 bases from V and 0 bases from J, with 6 bases between. The CDR3 runs 12 residues. The germline gives CDR1 LNHDA, CDR2 SQIVND (reference sequence). DNA of the CDR3: TGTGCCAGTACCGCACCTAACTATGGCTACACCTTC. Its translation is CASTAPNYGYTF.

This clone was found a few times. This chain uses TRBV9 with TRBJ1-2, with D perhaps TRBD1 (5 bases). CDR1 SGDLS and CDR2 YYNGEE come from the germline V gene. V dropped 0 bases and J dropped 8 bases, with 14 bases sitting between them. The length of the CDR3 is 14 residues. The chain's CDR3 is CASSVADRGVGYTF. The CDR3 DNA sequence: TGTGCCAGCAGCGTAGCTGATCGAGGGGTCGGCTACACCTTC.

The chain combines TRBV9 with TRBJ2-7; D is undetermined. This CDR3 spans 14 amino acids. CDR1 is SGDLS and CDR2 is YYNGEE in the germline V gene. Trimming left V 0 bases short and J 2 bases short, with 9 bases between. The DNA of the CDR3 is TGTGCCAGCAGCGTAGTCGGCGAGACCTACGAGCAGTACTTC. Translated: CASSVVGETYEQYF.

The CDR3 DNA reads TGTGCCAGCAGTGAAAGGGCGGGCTACACCTTC. This gives the protein CASSERAGYTF. The chain recombines TRBV2 with TRBJ1-2; D gene ambiguous. This CDR3 is built from 11 residues. Germline lookup yields CDR1 SNHLY and CDR2 FYNNEI. Between the trimmed V and J ends, which lost 2 bases and 8 bases, there was a span of 6 bases.

The chain has TRBV11-2 and TRBJ2-3; 8 bases fit TRBD2. This CDR3 spans 17 amino acids. V shed 0 bases and J 0 bases; nucleotides not matched to a gene: 5. Germline V gene sequence: CDR1 SGHAT, CDR2 FQNNGV. The CDR3 bases are TGTGCCAGCAGCTTAGAAATTAGCGGGGCTAGCACAGATACGCAGTATTTT. Protein sequence: CASSLEISGASTDTQYF. Full variable domain (missing parts from reference TRBV11-2 and TRBJ2-3): EAGVAQSPRYKIIEKRQSVAFWCNPISGHATLYWYQQILGQGPKLLIQFQNNGVVDDSQLPKDRFSAERLKGVDSTLKIQPAKLEDSAVYLCASSLEISGASTDTQYFGPGTRLTVL.

There are a few counts of this clone. V usage is TRBV5-1 and J usage is TRBJ1-1; D remains unclear. This CDR3 has 11 residues. Trimming cost V 3 bases and J 8 bases, with 8 bases left between them. Germline V gives CDR1 SGHRS, CDR2 YFSETQ. Here the CDR3 reads CASSSKAEAFF. CDR3 sequence (DNA): TGCGCCAGCAGCTCCAAAGCGGAAGCTTTCTTT.

This clone was seen repeatedly, ten times or more. A read error may produce the germline difference seen at one junction end. This chain joins TRBV7-2 and TRBJ2-4; the match to TRBD1 covers 7 bases. This CDR3 has 14 residues. Germline lookup yields CDR1 SGHTA and CDR2 FQGNSA. CDR3 sequence: CASSRKLTGAPLNF. CDR3 DNA: TGTGCCAGCAGCCGAAAATTAACAGGGGCGCCGTTAAACTTC. The full variable domain, completed using reference TRBV7-2 and TRBJ2-4, is GAGVSQSPSNKVTEKGKDVELRCDPISGHTALYWYRQSLGQGLEFLIYFQGNSAPDKSGLPSDRFSAERTGGSVSTLTIQRTQQEDSAVYLCASSRKLTGAPLNFGAGTRLSVL.

The V and J genes are TRBV30 and TRBJ1-1, with no clear D. V was pared by 0 bases and J by 1 base, with 6 bases between. CDR3 length equals 13 residues. The germline CDR1 and CDR2 sequences are GTSNPN and SVGIG (reference sequence). The CDR3 nucleotides read TGTGCCTGGAGTGTACTCGAGAACACTGAAGCTTTCTTT. This translates into CAWSVLENTEAFF.

The chain links TRBV2 to TRBJ1-6, with D possibly TRBD1 on 5 matching bases. V lost 7 bases and J 11 bases, leaving 21 bases between the germline ends. Germline-derived CDR1 and CDR2 are SNHLY and FYNNEI. This CDR3 contains 15 residues. Here the CDR3 reads CASTSRSQGSTPLHF. The CDR3 bases are TGTGCCAGCACTTCCAGGTCCCAGGGTTCGACACCCCTCCACTTT.

This chain uses TRBV6-1 with TRBJ1-1; D not certain. The CDR3 extends over 14 amino acids. V gave up 7 bases and J gave up 0 bases, with 12 bases separating them. Looked up from germline, CDR1 is MNHNS and CDR2 is SASEGT. The CDR3 loop reads CASTRESMNTEAFF. CDR3 nucleotide sequence: TGTGCCAGCACCCGGGAGTCCATGAACACTGAAGCTTTCTTT.

The chain links TRBV7-9 to TRBJ2-5; 7 positions agree with TRBD1. Germline trimming cut 5 bases from V and 4 bases from J; bases unmatched to any gene: 10. CDR3 length: 15 residues. Germline V CDR1 and CDR2: SEHNR, FQNEAQ (reference sequence). The CDR3 loop reads CASSPGDRPLETQYF. CDR3 bases: TGTGCCAGCAGCCCTGGGGACAGACCCTTAGAGACCCAGTACTTC.

This clone has just one count. The chain uses TRBV6-6 and TRBJ2-7; TRBD1 might be the D (6 bases). Trimming took off 8 bases at V and 7 bases at J, with 12 bases between the two ends. Germline CDR1 MNHNY, CDR2 SVGAGI (reference sequence). CDR3 length: 11 residues. The CDR3 DNA sequence: TGTGCCAGCGGGGACATGGGGGAGCAGTACTTC. This codes for CASGDMGEQYF.